The clone carrying this T cell receptor (beta chain) was seen a handful of times. The V gene's germline CDR1 is WNHNN and CDR2 SYGVQD (reference sequence). The CDR3 runs 14 residues. Trimming took 5 bases from V and 6 from J, leaving 14 bases between them. Each sample used about 0.55 ug of genomic DNA from bulk tumor tissue. Several biopsies were collected from each primary tumor during surgery. They were spaced as far apart as possible within the tumor mass. The study cohort was described as untreated, and its members had newly diagnosed non-small cell lung cancer. They went on to have curative surgery. Samples were obtained from newly diagnosed non-small cell lung cancer patients who were having surgery with curative intent. This entry comes from a study of immune heterogeneity within non-small cell lung tumors. About the research overall: The tumors comprised a handful of squamous cell carcinomas, about 11 non-squamous carcinomas and 1 not otherwise specified.

Amplifying TCR beta CDR3 involved multiplex PCR carried out with 32 V and 13 J primers. TCRdb re-called the multiplex PCR reads through MiXCR, storing one row per CDR3 protein. This sample has around 16,000 distinct CDR3 sequences, with 25% to 35% found just once. The receptor was isolated from a man aged 40-50 years with non-small cell lung cancer. V and J are TRBV10-1 and TRBJ2-1, with TRBD2 as a possible D gene (6 bases). Sequenced: lung tumor tissue. The CDR3: CASSRSGQFNEQFF. DNA for the CDR3: TGCGCCAGCAGTCGTAGCGGCCAATTCAATGAGCAGTTCTTC.